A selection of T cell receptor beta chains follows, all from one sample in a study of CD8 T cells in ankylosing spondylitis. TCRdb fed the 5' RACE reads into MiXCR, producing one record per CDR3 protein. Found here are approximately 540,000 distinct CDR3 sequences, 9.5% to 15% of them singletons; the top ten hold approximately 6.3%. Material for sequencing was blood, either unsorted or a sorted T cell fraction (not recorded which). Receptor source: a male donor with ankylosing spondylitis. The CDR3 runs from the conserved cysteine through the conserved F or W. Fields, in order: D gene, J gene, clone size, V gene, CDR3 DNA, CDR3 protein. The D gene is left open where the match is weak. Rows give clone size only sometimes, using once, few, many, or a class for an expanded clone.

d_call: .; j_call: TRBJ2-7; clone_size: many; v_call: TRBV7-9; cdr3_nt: TGTGCCAGCAGCTTAGGTAACTCCGGGGAGACCTACGAGCAGTACTTC; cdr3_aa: CASSLGNSGETYEQYF
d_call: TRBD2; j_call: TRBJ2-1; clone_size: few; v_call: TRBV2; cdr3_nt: TGTGCCAGCACCCGACTAGCGGCCTACAATGAGCAGTTCTTC; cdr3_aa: CASTRLAAYNEQFF
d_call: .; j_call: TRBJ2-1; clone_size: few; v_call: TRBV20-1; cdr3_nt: TGCAGTGCTAGAGATGTTAGTAGCGCCCCTTTACGCAAAGAGCAGTTCTTC; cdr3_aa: CSARDVSSAPLRKEQFF
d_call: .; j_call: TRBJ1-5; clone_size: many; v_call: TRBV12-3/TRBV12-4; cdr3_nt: TGTGCCAGCAGTTCCGGATTAAGGCAGCCCCAGCATTTT; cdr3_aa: CASSSGLRQPQHF
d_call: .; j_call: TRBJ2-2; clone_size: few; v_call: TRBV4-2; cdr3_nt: TGTGCCAGCAGCCAAGGGAGCGGTAATCCGGGCGGGGAGCTGTTTTTT; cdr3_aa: CASSQGSGNPGGELFF
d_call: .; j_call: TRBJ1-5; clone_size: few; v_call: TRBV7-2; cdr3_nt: TGTGCCAGCAGCCTAGCCGAGGGGGGCAATCAGCCCCAGCATTTT; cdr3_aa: CASSLAEGGNQPQHF
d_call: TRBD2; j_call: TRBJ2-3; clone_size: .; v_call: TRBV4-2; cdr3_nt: TGTGCCAGCAGCCAAGTGGGAGCTAGCGGGAGTGCGGCAGATACGCAGTATTTT; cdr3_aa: CASSQVGASGSAADTQYF
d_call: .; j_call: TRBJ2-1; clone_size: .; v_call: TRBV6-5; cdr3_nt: TGTGCCAGCAGTTACAATGGGAGAGAGTTCTTC; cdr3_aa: CASSYNGREFF
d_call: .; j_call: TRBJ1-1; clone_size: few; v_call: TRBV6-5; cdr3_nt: TGTGCCAGCAGTTATCGATTAACAGGGACGAACACTGAAGCTTTCTTT; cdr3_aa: CASSYRLTGTNTEAFF
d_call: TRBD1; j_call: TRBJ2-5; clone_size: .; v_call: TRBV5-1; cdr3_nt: TGCGCCAGCAGCTCAAACAGGGGTCCCGAGACCCAGTACTTC; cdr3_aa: CASSSNRGPETQYF
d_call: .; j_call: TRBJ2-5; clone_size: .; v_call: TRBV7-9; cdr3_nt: TGTGCCAGCAGCCTTAGGGGCCCGACAGGAAAGGAGACCCAGTACTTC; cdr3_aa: CASSLRGPTGKETQYF
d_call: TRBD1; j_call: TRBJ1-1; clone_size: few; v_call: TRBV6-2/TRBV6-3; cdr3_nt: TGTGCCAGCAGCGACAGGGGGGGCGACACTGAAGCTTTCTTT; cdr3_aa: CASSDRGGDTEAFF
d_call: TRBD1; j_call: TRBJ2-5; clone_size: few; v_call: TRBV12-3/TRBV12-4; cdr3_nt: TGTGCCAGCAGTAGACAGGGGGCCGGGGAGACCCAGTACTTC; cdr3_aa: CASSRQGAGETQYF
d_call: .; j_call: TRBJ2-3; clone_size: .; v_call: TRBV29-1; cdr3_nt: TGCAGCGTGGACTCAGGGTCTACAGATACGCAGTATTTT; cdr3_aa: CSVDSGSTDTQYF
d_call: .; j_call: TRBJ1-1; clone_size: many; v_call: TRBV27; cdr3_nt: TGTGCCAGCAGTTTATTAGGAGTGGAAACTGAAGCTTTCTTT; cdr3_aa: CASSLLGVETEAFF
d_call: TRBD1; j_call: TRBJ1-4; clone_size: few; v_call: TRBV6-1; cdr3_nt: TGTGCCAGCACTCTACAGGGGAATAATGAAAAACTGTTTTTT; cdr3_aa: CASTLQGNNEKLFF
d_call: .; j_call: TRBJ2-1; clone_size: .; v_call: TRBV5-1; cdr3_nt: TGCGCCAGCAGCTTGGCGGCGGGGAATGAGCAGTTCTTC; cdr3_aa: CASSLAAGNEQFF
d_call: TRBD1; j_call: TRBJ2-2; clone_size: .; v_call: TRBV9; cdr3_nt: TGTGCCAGCAGCGTAGTAACAGGGGGCGCGACCGGGGAGCTGTTTTTT; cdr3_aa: CASSVVTGGATGELFF
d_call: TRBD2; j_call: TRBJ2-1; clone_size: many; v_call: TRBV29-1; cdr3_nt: TGCAGCGTTGATACTAGCGGGAGTTCGAATCGTCGCGAGCAGTTCTTC; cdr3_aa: CSVDTSGSSNRREQFF
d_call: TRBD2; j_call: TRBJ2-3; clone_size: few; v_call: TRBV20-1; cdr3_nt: TGCAGTGCTGGAGCGGGAGGGGTCGCAGATACGCAGTATTTT; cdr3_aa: CSAGAGGVADTQYF
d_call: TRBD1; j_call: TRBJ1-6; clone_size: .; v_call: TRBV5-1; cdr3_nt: TGCGCCAGCAGCCTAGCAGGGGGATATAATTCACCCCTCCACTTT; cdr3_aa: CASSLAGGYNSPLHF
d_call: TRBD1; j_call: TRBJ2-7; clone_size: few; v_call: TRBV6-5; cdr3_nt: TGTGCCAGCAGTTACACAAGGGGGGACAGGGGGGGCGAGCAGTACTTC; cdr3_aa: CASSYTRGDRGGEQYF
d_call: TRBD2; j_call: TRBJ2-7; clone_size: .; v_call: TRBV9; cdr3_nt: TGTGCCAGCAGCGGAGGACTAGCAATGGGGGAGCAGTACTTC; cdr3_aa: CASSGGLAMGEQYF
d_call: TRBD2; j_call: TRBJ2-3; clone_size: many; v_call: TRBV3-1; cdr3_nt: TGTGCCAGCAGCCAATACGGGACTAGCGGGAGCTTCACAGATACGCAGTATTTT; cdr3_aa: CASSQYGTSGSFTDTQYF
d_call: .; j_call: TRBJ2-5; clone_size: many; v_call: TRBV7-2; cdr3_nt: TGTGCCAGCAGCTTTCGGAGTCATGAGACCCAGTACTTC; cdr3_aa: CASSFRSHETQYF
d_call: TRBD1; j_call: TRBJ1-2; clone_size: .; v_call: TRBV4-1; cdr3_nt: TGCGCCAGCAGCCGGACAGGGGCGAATGGTGGCTACACCTTC; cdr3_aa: CASSRTGANGGYTF
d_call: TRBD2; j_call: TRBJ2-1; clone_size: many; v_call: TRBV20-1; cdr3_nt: TGCAGTGCTCCACTAGCGGGAGGAAGGAATGAGCAGTTCTTC; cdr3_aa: CSAPLAGGRNEQFF
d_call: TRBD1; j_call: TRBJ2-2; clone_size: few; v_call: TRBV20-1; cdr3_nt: TGCAGTGCTAGGCCGTGGACAGGAGAGAACACCGGGGAGCTGTTTTTT; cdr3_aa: CSARPWTGENTGELFF
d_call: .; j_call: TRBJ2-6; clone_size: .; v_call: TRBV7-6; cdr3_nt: TGTGCCAGCAGCCCCGTCGCCTATGGGGCCAACGTCCTGACTTTC; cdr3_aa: CASSPVAYGANVLTF
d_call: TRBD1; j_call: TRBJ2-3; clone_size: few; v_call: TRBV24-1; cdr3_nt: TGTGCCACCAGTGATTTTCAAGGGGGCCCAGATACGCAGTATTTT; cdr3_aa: CATSDFQGGPDTQYF
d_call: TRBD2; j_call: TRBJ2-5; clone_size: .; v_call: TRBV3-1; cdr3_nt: TGTGCCAGCTGCCAAGTAATGGGCCCCGGGACTAAGGAAACAAAAGAGACCCAGTACTTC; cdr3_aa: CASCQVMGPGTKETKETQYF
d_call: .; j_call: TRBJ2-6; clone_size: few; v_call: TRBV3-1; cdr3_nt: TGTGCCAGCAGCCGCGATATCTCTGGGGCCAACGTCCTGACTTTC; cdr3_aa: CASSRDISGANVLTF
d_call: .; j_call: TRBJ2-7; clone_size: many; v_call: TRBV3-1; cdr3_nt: TGTGCCAGCAGCCAAGATGGGGGACATGCTTACGAGCAGTACTTC; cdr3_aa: CASSQDGGHAYEQYF
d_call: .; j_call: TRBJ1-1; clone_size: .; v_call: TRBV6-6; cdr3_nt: TGTGCCAGCACACAGACGGGGTTATCTGAAGCTTTCTTT; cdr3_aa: CASTQTGLSEAFF
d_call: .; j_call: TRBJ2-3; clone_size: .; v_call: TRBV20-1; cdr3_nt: TGCAGTGCTAGGTTGGGGGGCGAGACAGATACGCAGTATTTT; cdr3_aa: CSARLGGETDTQYF
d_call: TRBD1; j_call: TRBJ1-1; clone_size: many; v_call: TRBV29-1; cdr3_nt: TGCAGCGTTGAGGAGGGGGCCACTGAAGCTTTCTTT; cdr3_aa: CSVEEGATEAFF
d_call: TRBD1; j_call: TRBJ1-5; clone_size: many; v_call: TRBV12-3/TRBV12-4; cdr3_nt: TGTGCCAGCAGTTCTTTTGCCGGACAGGGCGACAATCAGCCCCAGCATTTT; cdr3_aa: CASSSFAGQGDNQPQHF
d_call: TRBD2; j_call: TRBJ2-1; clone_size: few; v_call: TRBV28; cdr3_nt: TGTGCCAGCAGTTTTCCTTTAGCGGGGAATGAGCAGTTCTTC; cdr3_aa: CASSFPLAGNEQFF
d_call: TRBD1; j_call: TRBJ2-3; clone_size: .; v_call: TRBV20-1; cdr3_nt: TGCAGTGCTAGAGTCGGACAGGGAACGAATACGCAGTATTTT; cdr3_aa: CSARVGQGTNTQYF
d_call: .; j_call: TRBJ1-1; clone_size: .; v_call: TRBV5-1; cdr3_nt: TGCGCCAGCCAGACAGGTTCGAACACTGAAGCTTTCTTT; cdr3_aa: CASQTGSNTEAFF
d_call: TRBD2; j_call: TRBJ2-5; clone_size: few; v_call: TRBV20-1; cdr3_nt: TGCAGTGCTGGAGCGGCGGGGGACTTGTGGGAGACCCAGTACTTC; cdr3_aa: CSAGAAGDLWETQYF
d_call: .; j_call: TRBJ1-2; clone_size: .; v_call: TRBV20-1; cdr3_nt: TGCAGTGCTAGAGACCCCGGGGCCCTCTATGGCTACACCTTC; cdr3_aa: CSARDPGALYGYTF
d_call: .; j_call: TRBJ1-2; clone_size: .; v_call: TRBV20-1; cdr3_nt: TGCAGTGCTAGAGATCCCAGAGAGGGAGCGGGCTACACCTTC; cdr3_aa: CSARDPREGAGYTF
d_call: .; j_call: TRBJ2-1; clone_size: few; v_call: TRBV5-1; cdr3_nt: TGCGCCAGCAGCTTGGCGAAACAGGGTAACTACAATGAGCAGTTCTTC; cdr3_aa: CASSLAKQGNYNEQFF
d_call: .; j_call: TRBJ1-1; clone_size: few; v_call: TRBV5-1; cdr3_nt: TGCGCCAGCTTGGGAGATTGGGCCACTGAAGCTTTCTTT; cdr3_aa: CASLGDWATEAFF
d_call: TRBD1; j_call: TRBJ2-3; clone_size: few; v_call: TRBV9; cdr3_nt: TGTGCCAGCAGCGTAATAGGGGACAGGGGATCAGATACGCAGTATTTT; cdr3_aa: CASSVIGDRGSDTQYF
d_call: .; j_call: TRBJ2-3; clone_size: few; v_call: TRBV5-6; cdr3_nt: TGTGCCAGCAGAACATCCGGGAAAGGCACAGATACGCAGTATTTT; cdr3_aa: CASRTSGKGTDTQYF
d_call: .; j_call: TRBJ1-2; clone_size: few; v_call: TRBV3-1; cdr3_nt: TGTGCCAGCAGCCAAGACCTTGGACGGCCGGGGTATGGCTACACCTTC; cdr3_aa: CASSQDLGRPGYGYTF
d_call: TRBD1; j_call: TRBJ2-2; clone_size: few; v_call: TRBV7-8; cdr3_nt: TGTGCCAGCAGCACCAGGACAGGGAGGACCGGGGAGCTGTTTTTT; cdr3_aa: CASSTRTGRTGELFF
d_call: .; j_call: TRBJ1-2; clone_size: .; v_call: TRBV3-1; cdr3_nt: TGTGCCAGCAGCCAAGGACACGTCTATGGCTACACCTTC; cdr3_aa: CASSQGHVYGYTF
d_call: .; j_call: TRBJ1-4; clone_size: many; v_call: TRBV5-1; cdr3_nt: TGCGCCAGCAGCCCGGAGGGGGCAACTAATGAAAAACTGTTTTTT; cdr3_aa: CASSPEGATNEKLFF
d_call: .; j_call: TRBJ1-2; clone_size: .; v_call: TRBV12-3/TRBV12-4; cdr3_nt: TGTGCCAGCAGTTTTACAGGGAGGGCCAAAGGCTACACCTTC; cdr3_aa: CASSFTGRAKGYTF
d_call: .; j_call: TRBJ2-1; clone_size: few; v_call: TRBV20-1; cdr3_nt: TGCAGTGCTACCCCTAGGCGGATCTCCTACAATGAGCAGTTCTTC; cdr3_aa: CSATPRRISYNEQFF
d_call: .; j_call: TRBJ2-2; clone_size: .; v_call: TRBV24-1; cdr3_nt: TGTGCCACCAGTGATTACGGACAGCGTGTTGGCACCGGGGAGCTGTTTTTT; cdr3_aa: CATSDYGQRVGTGELFF
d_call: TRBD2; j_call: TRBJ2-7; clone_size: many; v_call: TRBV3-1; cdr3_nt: TGTGCCAGCTCACCAGGACTAGCGGGCTCCTACGAGCAGTACTTC; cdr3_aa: CASSPGLAGSYEQYF
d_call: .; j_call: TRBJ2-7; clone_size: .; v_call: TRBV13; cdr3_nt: TGTGCCAGCAGCCCAGGGGAATCTCTCTACGAGCAGTACTTC; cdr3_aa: CASSPGESLYEQYF
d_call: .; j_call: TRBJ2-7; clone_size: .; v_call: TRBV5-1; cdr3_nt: TGCGCCAGCAGCTTGTTAGGTGAGGGCTCCTACGAGCAGTACTTC; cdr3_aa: CASSLLGEGSYEQYF